Listed here is a single T cell receptor beta chain. The antigen remains unidentified. This may be a read error, as it is one base from a much larger clone. The data belong to a study of liver allograft versus peripheral blood T cells. Study-level background: Comparative analysis was performed on T cell receptor repertoires from transplanted livers and from recipients' peripheral blood. Study results and limitations: Reported data describe T cell receptor repertoires within liver allografts as differing from those in peripheral blood.

The V and J ends lost 6 bases and 8 bases, in that order; junction bases with no gene match: 16. This CDR3 is 16 amino acids long. Germline V lookup: CDR1 LNHDA, CDR2 SQIVND (reference sequence). One entry per CDR3 protein, called by TCRdb with MiXCR from the reads. Of some 5,600 distinct CDR3 sequences listed, 13% to 15% are singletons. This chain joins TRBV19 and TRBJ1-5; 7 nucleotides agree with TRBD1. The receptor was derived from a human patient who had a liver transplant. Some of the T cells may derive from the graft donor. CDR3 coding DNA: TGTGCCAGTAGCCCCCAGTCAGGACAGGCCCTGGAGCCCCAGCATTTT. Encoded protein: CASSPQSGQALEPQHF.